The 31 T cell receptor beta chains given below trace back to one sample, sequenced in a study of cytomegalovirus exposure and HLA in healthy donors. Primers for the PCR totalled 60 Vbeta and 13 Jbeta. This table comes from immunoSEQ multiplex PCR, and its TCRdb copy is limited to in-frame clones, with some not included. The table records about 160,000 clones, around three quarters of them present only once. The specimen sequenced was PBMCs. These receptors originate from a man in his forties in good health and CMV-seronegative.

The chain carries TRBV19 and TRBJ1-5; 9 bases map to TRBD1. The germline CDR1 and CDR2 sequences are LNHDA and SQIVND (reference sequence). CDR3 size: 19 residues. The V and J ends lost 5 bases and 4 bases, in that order; junction bases with no gene match: 18. The CDR3, as DNA: TGTGCCAGTAGTTCTCTCCGGGACAGGGATTTGGGGCGGAATCAGCCCCAGCATTTT. Encoded protein: CASSSLRDRDLGRNQPQHF.

The chain carries TRBV21-1 and TRBJ2-7; no DNA check was done on the table's D call, TRBD2. TRBV21-1 is annotated as a pseudogene. The CDR3 contains 18 residues. CDR3 in DNA: TGTGCCAGCAGCAAAGTGGGTCTAGCGGGAGGTTATCTTTACGAGCAGTACTTC. Translating it yields CASSKVGLAGGYLYEQYF.

This chain joins TRBV4-1 and TRBJ2-2, with 7 bases matching TRBD2. The CDR3 is 15 residues long. Germline V gene data show CDR1 as MGHRA and CDR2 as YSYEKL. The J segment lost 4 bases and the V segment lost 4 bases, leaving 6 bases of the junction unmatched. This CDR3 reads CASSPFAGVTGELFF. The CDR3 DNA follows: TGCGCCAGCAGCCCCTTTGCGGGGGTCACCGGGGAGCTGTTTTTT.

Comment on this clone: The sample holds other DNA sequences that translate to the same CDR3. J is TRBJ1-2 and V is TRBV27; tentative D call: TRBD1 (6 bases). Trimming took off 2 bases at V and 0 bases at J, with 10 bases between the two ends. The length of the CDR3 is 15 residues. The germline V gene has CDR1 MNHEY and CDR2 SMNVEV (reference sequence). The CDR3 bases are TGTGCCAGCAGTTTAACAGGGTTAGCTAACTATGGCTACACCTTC. It translates to CASSLTGLANYGYTF.

The rearrangement uses TRBV28 and TRBJ2-1; the match to TRBD1 covers 7 bases. The CDR3 is 15 amino acids. CDR1 and CDR2 from the germline V gene are MDHEN and SYDVKM. V lost 5 bases and J lost 4; bases outside the gene matches: 8. The chain's CDR3 is CASSPLRGPYNEQFF. As DNA, the CDR3 is TGTGCCAGCAGTCCGTTAAGGGGGCCTTACAATGAGCAGTTCTTC.

The V call is TRBV5-1, the J call TRBJ1-1; TRBD1 might be the D (6 bases). Germline V gene lookup returns CDR1 SGHRS and CDR2 YFSETQ. The V end lost 4 bases, the J end lost 1 base, and 11 bases lay between the germline ends. This CDR3 spans 14 amino acids. CDR3 coding DNA: TGCGCCAGCAGCCAAGGGGGACCGAACACTGAAGCTTTCTTT. Protein: CASSQGGPNTEAFF.

V and J are TRBV4-2 and TRBJ1-5; D might be TRBD1 (6 bases). The germline V and J ends were trimmed by 1 base and 4 bases, with 20 bases remaining between them. The CDR3 length is 18 residues. Germline values: CDR1 LGHNA, CDR2 YNFKEQ. In nucleotides, the CDR3 is TGTGCCAGCAGCCAAGTAGGACAGCGCGTCCGGGGTAATCAGCCCCAGCATTTT. Its protein is CASSQVGQRVRGNQPQHF.

The chain recombines TRBV6-5 with TRBJ1-1; tentatively, D is TRBD1 (6 bases). The V gene's germline CDR1 is MNHEY and CDR2 SVGAGI. V was trimmed by 6 bases and J by 4 bases, leaving 15 bases between them. CDR3 size: 14 residues. The CDR3 spells CASRPGQHGTEAFF. The CDR3 DNA reads TGTGCCAGCAGACCTGGACAGCATGGCACTGAAGCTTTCTTT.

CDR3 sequence: CASSERGLNTEAFF. CDR3 sequence (DNA): TGTGCCAGCAGTGAACGGGGGTTGAACACTGAAGCTTTCTTT. The rearrangement joins TRBV6-1 to TRBJ1-1; tentatively, D is TRBD1 (5 bases). This CDR3 region has 14 residues. V lost 2 bases and J 0 bases, leaving 7 bases between the germline ends. Germline assignment: CDR1 MNHNS and CDR2 SASEGT.

The V gene is TRBV5-1, the J gene TRBJ2-3; the match to TRBD2 covers 16 bases. The V and J ends lost 0 bases and 4 bases, in that order; junction bases with no gene match: 5. Germline CDR1 reads SGHRS; CDR2 reads YFSETQ. This CDR3 comprises 18 residues. CDR3 protein: CASSLGGLAGGAPDTQYF. As DNA, the CDR3 is TGCGCCAGCAGCTTGGGGGGACTAGCGGGAGGGGCGCCAGATACGCAGTATTTT.

V and J are TRBV11-2 and TRBJ2-2, with a tentative D call TRBD2 (5 bases). V gave up 5 bases and J gave up 8 bases, with 15 bases separating them. Germline assignment: CDR1 SGHAT and CDR2 FQNNGV. The CDR3 consists of 14 residues. This CDR3 is CASSVGILGGELFF. CDR3 DNA: TGTGCCAGCAGCGTCGGGATCCTGGGAGGGGAGCTGTTTTTT.

The chain couples TRBV7-9 to TRBJ1-1; D might be TRBD1 (6 bases). Trimming cost V 5 bases and J 1 base, with 11 bases left between them. The CDR3 is 14 amino acids. Per germline, CDR1 SEHNR and CDR2 FQNEAQ (reference sequence). The CDR3 DNA follows: TGTGCCAGCAGCCGGGGACACGGGAACACTGAAGCTTTCTTT. It encodes CASSRGHGNTEAFF.

This clone was found once. The chain has TRBV5-1 and TRBJ2-1; 8 nucleotides align to TRBD1. In germline, CDR1 is SGHRS, CDR2 YFSETQ. CDR3 length: 14 residues. V shed 6 bases and J 10 bases; nucleotides not matched to a gene: 12. As DNA, the CDR3 is TGCGCCAGCACGGTGTCAGGGGGCGAGGGAGAGCAGTTCTTC. Its protein product is CASTVSGGEGEQFF.

The chain recombines TRBV10-2 with TRBJ2-5; TRBD1 might be the D (5 bases). The CDR3 contains 14 residues. Looked up from germline, CDR1 is WSHSY and CDR2 is SAAADI. V lost 0 bases, J lost 8 bases, and 13 bases lay in between. The CDR3 DNA reads as TGCGCCAGCAGTGAGTCGGGCAGGGTGATAACCCAGTACTTC. Translating it yields CASSESGRVITQYF.

V is TRBV30 and J is TRBJ1-5; 7 bases are a match to TRBD1. After removal of 1 base from V and 7 bases from J, the junction contained 4 bases not matched to a gene. The CDR3 totals 13 residues. Germline V gene lookup returns CDR1 GTSNPN and CDR2 SVGIG (reference sequence). CDR3 nucleotide sequence: TGTGCCTGGAGTGAGGGGGCCGGGCAGCCCCAGCATTTT. It codes for CAWSEGAGQPQHF.

The J gene is TRBJ2-1, the V gene TRBV5-6; 11 nucleotides line up with TRBD2. Germline V lookup: CDR1 SGHDT, CDR2 YYEEEE. Germline trimming cut 0 bases from V and 0 bases from J; bases unmatched to any gene: 5. The CDR3 has 18 amino acids. Here the CDR3 reads CASSLALAGVNSYNEQFF. The CDR3 region has the DNA TGTGCCAGCAGCTTGGCACTAGCGGGAGTCAACTCCTACAATGAGCAGTTCTTC.

The chain carries TRBV9 and TRBJ2-1, with TRBD2 matching 11 bases. CDR3 size: 16 residues. Per the germline V gene, CDR1 is SGDLS and CDR2 is YYNGEE. V lost 0 bases, J lost 4 bases, and 3 bases stayed unmatched. In nucleotides, the CDR3 is TGTGCCAGCAGCGTAGTTGGGACTAGCGGATACAATGAGCAGTTCTTC. Its translation is CASSVVGTSGYNEQFF.

The chain employs TRBV5-8 and TRBJ2-3, with 9 bases fitting TRBD1. Trimming removed 4 bases from V and 1 base from J; junction bases left unmatched: 4. The germline gives CDR1 SGHTS, CDR2 YDEGEE. The CDR3 has 15 residues. The CDR3 region has the DNA TGTGCCAGCAGCGCACACAGGGGGCGCACAGATACGCAGTATTTT. Its translation: CASSAHRGRTDTQYF.

The chain recombines TRBV6-5 with TRBJ2-2; a weak D match, TRBD2 (6 bases). Per the germline V gene, CDR1 is MNHEY and CDR2 is SVGAGI. This CDR3 is built from 15 residues. Trimming stripped 8 bases from V and 0 bases from J, with 13 bases between. The DNA for the CDR3 is TGTGCCAGCGAGATTGGGGGGACGAACACCGGGGAGCTGTTTTTT. Translation: CASEIGGTNTGELFF.

V usage is TRBV20-1 and J usage is TRBJ1-2; D not certain. The CDR3 totals 11 residues. Germline V gene sequence: CDR1 DFQATT, CDR2 SNEGSKA (reference sequence). Trimming shortened V by 4 bases and J by 10 bases, and 13 bases separated the two germline ends. The CDR3, as DNA: TGCAGTGCTATTTTGCTAGAGGTCTACACCTTC. Its protein product is CSAILLEVYTF.

The chain couples TRBV4-1 to TRBJ1-2; possibly TRBD1 for D (5 bases). V was cut by 1 base and J by 4 bases, with 10 bases left in between. Looked up from germline, CDR1 is MGHRA and CDR2 is YSYEKL. The CDR3 runs 14 residues. This CDR3 reads CASSQVAGRYGYTF. As DNA, the CDR3 is TGCGCCAGCAGCCAAGTAGCAGGGCGCTATGGCTACACCTTC.

The chain has TRBV27 and TRBJ2-1, with 8 bases lining up with TRBD2. There are 15 residues in the CDR3. J gave up 9 bases and V 5 bases, and 12 bases lay outside the gene matches. Germline V gives CDR1 MNHEY, CDR2 SMNVEV (reference sequence). CDR3 residues: CASSPGTSPTIEQFF. The CDR3 coding sequence is TGTGCCAGCAGTCCCGGGACTAGTCCAACAATTGAGCAGTTCTTC.

The J gene is TRBJ1-5, the V gene TRBV18; no clear D. V lost 0 bases, J lost 2 bases, and 11 bases lay in between. CDR3 length equals 16 residues. From germline, CDR1 is KGHSH and CDR2 LQKENI. CDR3 sequence reads: CASSPPPKAGNQPQHF. The CDR3, as DNA: TGTGCCAGCTCACCACCCCCGAAGGCGGGCAATCAGCCCCAGCATTTT.

The chain employs TRBV7-2 and TRBJ2-5; 7 bases match TRBD2. Germline V gene sequence: CDR1 SGHTA, CDR2 FQGNSA. V dropped 3 bases and J dropped 2; count of bases not matched to a gene: 9. This CDR3 is built from 16 residues. CDR3 sequence (DNA): TGTGCCAGCAGCTTGTTCGGGGGGAGAGGACAAGAGACCCAGTACTTC. Residues: CASSLFGGRGQETQYF.

The chain has TRBV30 and TRBJ1-5; D ambiguous. The V gene lost 4 bases and the J gene lost 0 bases, with 16 bases spanning the gap. Germline V gene data show CDR1 as GTSNPN and CDR2 as SVGIG (reference sequence). The CDR3 is made up of 16 amino acids. In nucleotides, the CDR3 is TGTGCCTGGACTGCGGGCGCGGACTATAGCAATCAGCCCCAGCATTTT. Protein product: CAWTAGADYSNQPQHF.

The chain combines TRBV5-3 with TRBJ1-5; D might be TRBD1 (5 bases). TRBV5-3 is sorted into the ORF group, with uncertain function. This CDR3 has 16 residues. Trimming left V 4 bases short and J 7 bases short, with 21 bases between. CDR3 residues: CARSVSQAAPLQPQHF. The DNA of the CDR3 is TGTGCCAGAAGCGTCTCACAGGCCGCCCCTTTGCAGCCCCAGCATTTT.

This chain connects TRBV30 to TRBJ1-2; D is undetermined. The CDR3 spans 12 residues. V was clipped by 1 base and J by 6 bases, with 9 bases between them. Germline V lookup: CDR1 GTSNPN, CDR2 SVGIG (reference sequence). The CDR3 bases are TGTGCCTGGAGTGCTGTCTGGCATGGCTACACCTTC. Translation gives CAWSAVWHGYTF.

The rearrangement joins TRBV5-1 to TRBJ2-5, with D possibly matching TRBD1 (6 bases). This CDR3 spans 13 amino acids. Trimming pared 2 bases from V and 5 bases from J, leaving 10 bases between. Per germline, CDR1 SGHRS and CDR2 YFSETQ. CDR3 DNA sequence: TGCGCCAGCAGCTTAGGGGGAATGGAGACCCAGTACTTC. Amino acid sequence: CASSLGGMETQYF.

The genes are TRBV9 and TRBJ2-5; 8 bases map to TRBD2. The CDR3 spans 15 residues. Germline values: CDR1 SGDLS, CDR2 YYNGEE. V lost 0 bases, J lost 1 base, and 2 bases stayed unmatched. The CDR3 is CASSVGAGVQETQYF. Here the CDR3 DNA reads TGTGCCAGCAGCGTAGGAGCGGGGGTCCAAGAGACCCAGTACTTC.

The chain has TRBV4-1 and TRBJ2-4; 8 bases align to TRBD2. The CDR3 is made up of 16 amino acids. J lost 8 bases, V lost 5 bases, and 14 bases had no gene match. Germline CDR1 is MGHRA and CDR2 is YSYEKL. CDR3 sequence (DNA): TGCGCCAGCAGCTTCCACGGGGGGGGAGCGACGGACATTCAGTACTTC. It yields the protein CASSFHGGGATDIQYF.

The chain links TRBV19 to TRBJ1-1, with TRBD1 identical over 9 bases. The CDR3 covers 14 residues. Per germline, CDR1 LNHDA and CDR2 SQIVND (reference sequence). Trimming took 4 bases from V and 4 from J; bases not matched to a gene: 4. CDR3 DNA: TGTGCCAGTAGTACGACAGGGGGACGCACTGAAGCTTTCTTT. Translation gives CASSTTGGRTEAFF. Drawing the rest from reference TRBV19 and TRBJ1-1, the complete variable domain is DGGITQSPKYLFRKEGQNVTLSCEQNLNHDAMYWYRQDPGQGLRLIYYSQIVNDFQKGDIAEGYSVSREKKESFPLTVTSAQKNPTAFYLCASSTTGGRTEAFFGQGTRLTVV.